This T cell receptor beta chain came from a study of vaccination effects on CD4 cells after COVID-19. On the study more broadly: At 16 days and at one week before vaccination, samples were given by two convalescent patients.

Expansion of antigen-specific CD4+ T cells with viral peptide pools was carried out by the ViraFEST assay before sequencing. Following culture for approximately 11 days, CD4+ T cells were isolated. This individual tested PCR-positive for SARS-CoV-2 infection between March and December 2020. V lost 5 bases and J 6 bases, leaving 14 bases between the germline ends. This CDR3 has 14 amino acids. Germline CDR1 SGHDT, CDR2 YYEEEE. The method was immunoSEQ multiplex PCR; TCRdb's version includes in-frame clones alone and lacks a portion of them. The sample yields 70,000 or so clones, 65% to 85% seen once. This clone is a singleton in its sample. The antigen is undetermined.

The TCR comes from a human donor who had a prior SARS-CoV-2 infection. The chain links TRBV5-6 to TRBJ1-4, with a weak D call TRBD1 (5 bases). The sequencing used CD4+ T cells from PBMCs cultured with HIV peptides, collected before COVID-19 vaccination. Subset indicated: HIV-1 Nef peptide pool negative control/reference culture. The CDR3 spells CASRRARADEKLFF. The CDR3 DNA sequence: TGTGCCAGCAGGAGGGCCAGGGCTGATGAAAAACTGTTTTTT.